These 30 T cell receptor beta chains came from one sample sequenced in a study of glioma-infiltrating T cells after dendritic cell vaccination. This sample's time point: after dendritic cell vaccination, including at tumor progression/relapse. Assay: immunoSEQ multiplex PCR; the TCRdb copy retains only in-frame clones and omits some. The repertoire holds roughly 80,000 clones, with around 86% as singletons. The input for sequencing was blood, taken after dendritic cell vaccination. The receptors here all came from a human donor with glioblastoma.

The chain links TRBV9 to TRBJ2-5; the D is unclear. This CDR3 is built from 13 residues. V was cut by 0 bases and J by 5 bases, with 8 bases left in between. Germline V gives CDR1 SGDLS, CDR2 YYNGEE. DNA of the CDR3: TGTGCCAGCAGCGTAGGAGGTTGGGAGACCCAGTACTTC. Protein product: CASSVGGWETQYF.

This clone was detected once. The CDR3 loop is CASSQVSENPEAFF. Here the CDR3 DNA reads TGCGCCAGCAGCCAAGTGTCAGAAAATCCTGAAGCTTTCTTT. This rearrangement joins TRBV4-1 to TRBJ1-1; D remains ambiguous. The CDR3 contains 14 residues. With 1 base removed from V and 6 bases from J, the gap between germline ends came to 12 bases. The germline V gene has CDR1 MGHRA and CDR2 YSYEKL.

This clone has just one count. The rearrangement links TRBV4-3 to TRBJ2-5; D not certain. CDR3 size: 16 residues. CDR1 is LGHNA, CDR2 YSLEER, per germline. V lost 0 bases, J lost 2 bases, and 13 bases lay in between. CDR3 sequence reads: CASSQDWAGSQETQYF. The CDR3 DNA is TGCGCCAGCAGCCAAGATTGGGCAGGCTCACAAGAGACCCAGTACTTC.

CDR3 region: CASSEERPAGEQFF. The CDR3, as DNA: TGTGCCAGCAGTGAAGAAAGGCCCGCGGGGGAGCAGTTCTTC. The rearrangement uses TRBV2 and TRBJ2-1, with D possibly TRBD2 on 6 matching bases. The CDR3 has 14 amino acids. Germline CDR1 reads SNHLY; CDR2 reads FYNNEI. V lost 1 base, J lost 10 bases, and 14 bases lay in between.

The chain couples TRBV2 to TRBJ2-1; D might be TRBD2 (5 bases). V lost 1 base, J lost 9 bases, and 13 bases lay in between. Per germline, CDR1 SNHLY and CDR2 FYNNEI. The CDR3 contains 14 residues. In DNA form, the CDR3 reads TGTGCCAGCAGTGAAGGGACGGGGTCTATTGAGCAGTTCTTC. As protein: CASSEGTGSIEQFF.

The V and J genes are TRBV2 and TRBJ2-1; 13 bases are a match to TRBD2. The germline CDR1 and CDR2 sequences are SNHLY and FYNNEI. The CDR3 is 15 amino acids. Trimming cost V 6 bases and J 9 bases; bases outside gene matches: 8. The CDR3 here is CASRLAGGGLGEQFF. As DNA, the CDR3 is TGTGCCAGCAGACTAGCGGGAGGGGGGCTGGGTGAGCAGTTCTTC.

This sequence joins TRBV5-4 and TRBJ2-7; perhaps TRBD2 as D (7 bases). In germline, CDR1 is SGHNT, CDR2 YYREEE (reference sequence). V was pared by 7 bases and J by 4 bases, with 12 bases between. The length of the CDR3 is 12 residues. CDR3: CASGGAGYEQYF. The CDR3 DNA follows: TGTGCCAGCGGGGGGGCCGGTTACGAGCAGTACTTC.

This chain links TRBV5-1 with TRBJ2-1; 7 bases agree with TRBD1. The CDR3 is made up of 13 amino acids. V shed 3 bases, J shed 5 bases, and the junction held 2 bases outside the gene matches. Germline V gene data show CDR1 as SGHRS and CDR2 as YFSETQ. In DNA form, the CDR3 reads TGCGCCAGCAGCTGGGGGACAGACAATGAGCAGTTCTTC. Its protein is CASSWGTDNEQFF.

This chain connects TRBV19 to TRBJ1-2; 9 bases fit TRBD1. The CDR3 has 15 residues. CDR1 and CDR2 (germline): LNHDA, SQIVND (reference sequence). Trimming cost V 8 bases and J 1 base; bases outside gene matches: 8. CDR3: CASRAGGQGNYGYTF. The CDR3 DNA reads TGTGCCAGTCGGGCCGGGGGACAGGGTAACTATGGCTACACCTTC.

This chain joins TRBV23-1 and TRBJ2-1, with a weak D call TRBD1 (5 bases). TRBV23-1 carries the ORF label, with uncertain function. The CDR3 spans 18 residues. V lost 0 bases to trimming and J lost 1 base, with 16 bases between them. CDR3 nucleotides: TGCGCCAGCAGTCAATCATATCGCGCAGGGCCGTCCTACAATGAGCAGTTCTTC. Translating it yields CASSQSYRAGPSYNEQFF.

V and J are TRBV29-1 and TRBJ2-3, with a tentative D call TRBD2 (6 bases). Germline CDR1 is SQVTM and CDR2 is ANQGSEA. The ends were cut back, 8 bases at V and 4 bases at J, with 16 bases in the middle. The CDR3 is made up of 13 amino acids. CDR3 region: CSPTRDGSDTQYF. In nucleotides, the CDR3 is TGCAGCCCAACGCGGGACGGATCAGATACGCAGTATTTT.

This sequence joins TRBV11-2 and TRBJ2-5; TRBD2 aligns across 8 bases. The CDR3 is made up of 15 amino acids. Trimming at V came to 5 bases and at J to 4 bases, leaving 9 bases not matched to a gene. In germline, CDR1 is SGHAT, CDR2 FQNNGV. The CDR3 sequence is CASSRRGGGGETQYF. The CDR3 coding sequence is TGTGCCAGCAGCCGACGGGGGGGCGGGGGAGAGACCCAGTACTTC.

V gene TRBV7-2 combines with J gene TRBJ2-1; D may be TRBD2 (7 bases). CDR1 is SGHTA, CDR2 FQGNSA, per germline. The CDR3 runs to 15 residues. V lost 10 bases to trimming and J lost 6 bases, with 22 bases between them. This CDR3 reads CATRGWGGAGNEQFF. The CDR3 region has the DNA TGTGCCACGAGAGGGTGGGGGGGCGCAGGCAATGAGCAGTTCTTC.

The chain recombines TRBV18 with TRBJ2-7; TRBD1 matches 7 bases. The trim removed 4 bases at V and 0 bases at J, leaving 3 bases unmatched. The length of the CDR3 is 14 residues. Germline V gives CDR1 KGHSH, CDR2 LQKENI. The CDR3 DNA reads TGTGCCAGCTCACGCGGACAGGACTCCTACGAGCAGTACTTC. This encodes CASSRGQDSYEQYF.

The gene calls are TRBV5-1 and TRBJ2-5, with 12 positions matching TRBD2. J gave up 1 base and V 4 bases, and 8 bases lay outside the gene matches. From germline, CDR1 is SGHRS and CDR2 YFSETQ. This CDR3 has 17 amino acids. DNA of the CDR3: TGCGCCAGCAGCACCGGACTAGCGGGGATATTCCAAGAGACCCAGTACTTC. This encodes CASSTGLAGIFQETQYF.

The J gene is TRBJ2-7, the V gene TRBV10-1; 7 positions agree with TRBD2. This CDR3 region has 12 residues. The V and J ends lost 9 bases and 2 bases, in that order; junction bases with no gene match: 4. Germline-derived CDR1 and CDR2 are WNHNN and SYGVQD (reference sequence). CDR3 region: CASGGSPYEQYF. CDR3 sequence (DNA): TGCGCCAGTGGCGGGAGTCCCTACGAGCAGTACTTC.

The table lists this clone with a few counts. This rearrangement joins TRBV10-1 to TRBJ1-3, with 8 bases identical to TRBD1. The V gene's germline CDR1 is WNHNN and CDR2 SYGVQD (reference sequence). This CDR3 region has 15 residues. Trimming removed 4 bases from V and 0 bases from J; junction bases left unmatched: 2. CDR3 sequence (DNA): TGCGCCAGCAGTGTTGGGACAGGCTCTGGAAACACCATATATTTT. It translates to CASSVGTGSGNTIYF.

The gene calls are TRBV27 and TRBJ2-7; TRBD2 matches at 12 bases. The trim removed 4 bases at V and 7 bases at J, leaving 8 bases unmatched. Germline V lookup: CDR1 MNHEY, CDR2 SMNVEV (reference sequence). This CDR3 region has 15 residues. CDR3 sequence reads: CASSWTWTSGTEQYF. The CDR3, as DNA: TGTGCCAGCAGTTGGACCTGGACTAGCGGGACTGAGCAGTACTTC.

The chain couples TRBV19 to TRBJ1-5, with D tentatively TRBD1 (5 bases). The CDR3 extends over 12 amino acids. The germline gives CDR1 LNHDA, CDR2 SQIVND (reference sequence). V dropped 7 bases and J dropped 7 bases, with 11 bases sitting between them. CDR3 protein: CASTAGNQPQHF. The CDR3 region has the DNA TGTGCCAGTACGGCAGGGAACCAGCCCCAGCATTTT.

This clone was found once. The chain is built from TRBV5-1 and TRBJ1-2, with D possibly TRBD1 on 5 matching bases. The CDR3 loop spans 14 amino acids. Germline values: CDR1 SGHRS, CDR2 YFSETQ. Trimming removed 5 bases from V and 3 bases from J, with 14 bases in between. The CDR3 protein is CASRPGGGDYGYTF. The CDR3 DNA is TGCGCCAGCAGACCGGGGGGGGGAGACTATGGCTACACCTTC. The variable domain in full, with the rest retrieved from reference TRBV5-1 and TRBJ1-2, is KAGVTQTPRYLIKTRGQQVTLSCSPISGHRSVSWYQQTPGQGLQFLFEYFSETQRNKGNFPGRFSGRQFSNSRSEMNVSTLELGDSALYLCASRPGGGDYGYTFGSGTRLTVV.

The V call is TRBV11-3, the J call TRBJ2-5; D uncertain. Germline V gives CDR1 SGHNT, CDR2 YENEEA. Trimming shortened V by 5 bases and J by 6 bases, and 13 bases separated the two germline ends. CDR3 length: 13 amino acids. CDR3 coding DNA: TGTGCCAGCAGCCCGCGGTCCGGAAAGACCCAGTACTTC. Amino acids: CASSPRSGKTQYF.

This clone has a handful of counts. This sequence joins TRBV6-7 and TRBJ1-5, with D possibly matching TRBD1 (6 bases). TRBV6-7 is an ORF for which the function is uncertain. This CDR3 contains 17 residues. Trimming shortened V by 2 bases and J by 3 bases, and 17 bases separated the two germline ends. The CDR3, as DNA: TGTGCCAGCAGTTACCAGGGGACGGCGGCTTACAATCAGCCCCAGCATTTT. Amino acid sequence: CASSYQGTAAYNQPQHF.

V usage is TRBV20-1 and J usage is TRBJ2-3; D perhaps matches TRBD2 (5 bases). Germline lookup yields CDR1 DFQATT and CDR2 SNEGSKA (reference sequence). The CDR3 is 11 residues long. V lost 2 bases, J lost 6 bases, and 6 bases lay in between. The CDR3 sequence is CSARRGDTQYF. DNA of the CDR3: TGCAGTGCTAGACGCGGGGATACGCAGTATTTT.

This sequence joins TRBV6-5 and TRBJ2-2, with TRBD1 matching over 12 bases. Germline V CDR1 and CDR2: MNHEY, SVGAGI. V was pared by 4 bases and J by 4 bases, with 4 bases of the junction left unmatched. The CDR3 has 16 amino acids. The CDR3 reads CASSSGQGAFTGELFF. In nucleotides, the CDR3 is TGTGCCAGCAGTTCGGGACAGGGGGCTTTCACCGGGGAGCTGTTTTTT.

The V gene is TRBV7-8, the J gene TRBJ1-4; TRBD1 might be the D (6 bases). This CDR3 contains 15 residues. V lost 5 bases and J 5 bases, leaving 15 bases between the germline ends. CDR1 is SGHVS, CDR2 FQNEAQ, per germline. The CDR3 region is CASSPRQDYNEKLFF. DNA of the CDR3: TGTGCCAGCAGCCCCCGACAGGATTACAATGAAAAACTGTTTTTT.

This chain uses TRBV5-4 with TRBJ1-2; 9 positions agree with TRBD1. The CDR3 sequence is 16 residues long. CDR1 is SGHNT, CDR2 YYREEE, per germline (reference sequence). Germline trimming cut 2 bases from V and 6 bases from J; bases unmatched to any gene: 11. The CDR3 region is CASSFGPGTGPNGYTF. The CDR3 nucleotides read TGTGCCAGCAGCTTTGGGCCCGGGACAGGGCCCAATGGCTACACCTTC.

This chain links TRBV6-5 with TRBJ2-7; 7 bases line up with TRBD1. V was pared by 3 bases and J by 0 bases, with 8 bases of the junction left unmatched. The germline CDR1 and CDR2 sequences are MNHEY and SVGAGI. The CDR3 is made up of 16 amino acids. For the CDR3, the DNA is TGTGCCAGCAGTTATAAGGGGACAGCTGCCTCCTACGAGCAGTACTTC. Its protein is CASSYKGTAASYEQYF.

The chain carries TRBV5-1 and TRBJ1-2; D remains ambiguous. Germline CDR1 and CDR2: SGHRS and YFSETQ. Trimming took 1 base from V and 5 from J, leaving 9 bases between them. The CDR3 totals 13 residues. The CDR3, as DNA: TGCGCCAGCAGCTTGCTCGCAGAATATGGCTACACCTTC. It encodes CASSLLAEYGYTF.

This clone was picked up one time. The J gene is TRBJ2-7, the V gene TRBV19; no clear D. Trimming took 6 bases from V and 2 from J, leaving 14 bases between them. The CDR3 spans 14 residues. Germline CDR1 LNHDA, CDR2 SQIVND (reference sequence). The CDR3 is CASRTTVYAYEQYF. CDR3 nucleotides: TGTGCCAGTAGGACCACAGTTTACGCCTACGAGCAGTACTTC. Variable domain in full (rest from reference TRBV19 and TRBJ2-7): DGGITQSPKYLFRKEGQNVTLSCEQNLNHDAMYWYRQDPGQGLRLIYYSQIVNDFQKGDIAEGYSVSREKKESFPLTVTSAQKNPTAFYLCASRTTVYAYEQYFGPGTRLTVT.

The rearrangement links TRBV27 to TRBJ2-3; D is undetermined. V lost 7 bases to trimming and J lost 8 bases, with 16 bases between them. Looked up from germline, CDR1 is MNHEY and CDR2 is SMNVEV (reference sequence). There are 13 residues in the CDR3. CDR3 sequence reads: CASTLTAKSTQYF. The CDR3 region has the DNA TGTGCCAGCACTTTGACTGCCAAGAGTACGCAGTATTTT.